This T cell receptor (beta chain) comes out of a study of low-dose radiotherapy and immunotherapy resistance in tumors. Trimming took off 4 bases at V and 2 bases at J, with 15 bases between the two ends. The CDR3 is 15 amino acids. CDR1 and CDR2 (germline): MDHEN, SYDVKM. The time point is: before trial treatment. With TRAV- and TRBV-specific primers, first-strand cDNA was made, covering the alpha and beta chains. Using a constant-region primer together with a V-primer adapter, TCRs were subjected to around 22 PCR cycles of amplification. TCRdb used MiXCR to reprocess the reads, holding one entry per CDR3 protein. The sample contains over 55,000 distinct CDR3 sequences, around 29% of which appear only once.

The TCR was taken from a female donor with ovarian cancer. The chain combines TRBV28 with TRBJ2-7; D not certain. Sequences were derived from PBMCs, sampled before treatment. CDR3 protein: CASSSRVRRPYEQYF. DNA of the CDR3: TGTGCCAGCAGTTCCCGGGTCAGAAGACCCTACGAGCAGTACTTC.